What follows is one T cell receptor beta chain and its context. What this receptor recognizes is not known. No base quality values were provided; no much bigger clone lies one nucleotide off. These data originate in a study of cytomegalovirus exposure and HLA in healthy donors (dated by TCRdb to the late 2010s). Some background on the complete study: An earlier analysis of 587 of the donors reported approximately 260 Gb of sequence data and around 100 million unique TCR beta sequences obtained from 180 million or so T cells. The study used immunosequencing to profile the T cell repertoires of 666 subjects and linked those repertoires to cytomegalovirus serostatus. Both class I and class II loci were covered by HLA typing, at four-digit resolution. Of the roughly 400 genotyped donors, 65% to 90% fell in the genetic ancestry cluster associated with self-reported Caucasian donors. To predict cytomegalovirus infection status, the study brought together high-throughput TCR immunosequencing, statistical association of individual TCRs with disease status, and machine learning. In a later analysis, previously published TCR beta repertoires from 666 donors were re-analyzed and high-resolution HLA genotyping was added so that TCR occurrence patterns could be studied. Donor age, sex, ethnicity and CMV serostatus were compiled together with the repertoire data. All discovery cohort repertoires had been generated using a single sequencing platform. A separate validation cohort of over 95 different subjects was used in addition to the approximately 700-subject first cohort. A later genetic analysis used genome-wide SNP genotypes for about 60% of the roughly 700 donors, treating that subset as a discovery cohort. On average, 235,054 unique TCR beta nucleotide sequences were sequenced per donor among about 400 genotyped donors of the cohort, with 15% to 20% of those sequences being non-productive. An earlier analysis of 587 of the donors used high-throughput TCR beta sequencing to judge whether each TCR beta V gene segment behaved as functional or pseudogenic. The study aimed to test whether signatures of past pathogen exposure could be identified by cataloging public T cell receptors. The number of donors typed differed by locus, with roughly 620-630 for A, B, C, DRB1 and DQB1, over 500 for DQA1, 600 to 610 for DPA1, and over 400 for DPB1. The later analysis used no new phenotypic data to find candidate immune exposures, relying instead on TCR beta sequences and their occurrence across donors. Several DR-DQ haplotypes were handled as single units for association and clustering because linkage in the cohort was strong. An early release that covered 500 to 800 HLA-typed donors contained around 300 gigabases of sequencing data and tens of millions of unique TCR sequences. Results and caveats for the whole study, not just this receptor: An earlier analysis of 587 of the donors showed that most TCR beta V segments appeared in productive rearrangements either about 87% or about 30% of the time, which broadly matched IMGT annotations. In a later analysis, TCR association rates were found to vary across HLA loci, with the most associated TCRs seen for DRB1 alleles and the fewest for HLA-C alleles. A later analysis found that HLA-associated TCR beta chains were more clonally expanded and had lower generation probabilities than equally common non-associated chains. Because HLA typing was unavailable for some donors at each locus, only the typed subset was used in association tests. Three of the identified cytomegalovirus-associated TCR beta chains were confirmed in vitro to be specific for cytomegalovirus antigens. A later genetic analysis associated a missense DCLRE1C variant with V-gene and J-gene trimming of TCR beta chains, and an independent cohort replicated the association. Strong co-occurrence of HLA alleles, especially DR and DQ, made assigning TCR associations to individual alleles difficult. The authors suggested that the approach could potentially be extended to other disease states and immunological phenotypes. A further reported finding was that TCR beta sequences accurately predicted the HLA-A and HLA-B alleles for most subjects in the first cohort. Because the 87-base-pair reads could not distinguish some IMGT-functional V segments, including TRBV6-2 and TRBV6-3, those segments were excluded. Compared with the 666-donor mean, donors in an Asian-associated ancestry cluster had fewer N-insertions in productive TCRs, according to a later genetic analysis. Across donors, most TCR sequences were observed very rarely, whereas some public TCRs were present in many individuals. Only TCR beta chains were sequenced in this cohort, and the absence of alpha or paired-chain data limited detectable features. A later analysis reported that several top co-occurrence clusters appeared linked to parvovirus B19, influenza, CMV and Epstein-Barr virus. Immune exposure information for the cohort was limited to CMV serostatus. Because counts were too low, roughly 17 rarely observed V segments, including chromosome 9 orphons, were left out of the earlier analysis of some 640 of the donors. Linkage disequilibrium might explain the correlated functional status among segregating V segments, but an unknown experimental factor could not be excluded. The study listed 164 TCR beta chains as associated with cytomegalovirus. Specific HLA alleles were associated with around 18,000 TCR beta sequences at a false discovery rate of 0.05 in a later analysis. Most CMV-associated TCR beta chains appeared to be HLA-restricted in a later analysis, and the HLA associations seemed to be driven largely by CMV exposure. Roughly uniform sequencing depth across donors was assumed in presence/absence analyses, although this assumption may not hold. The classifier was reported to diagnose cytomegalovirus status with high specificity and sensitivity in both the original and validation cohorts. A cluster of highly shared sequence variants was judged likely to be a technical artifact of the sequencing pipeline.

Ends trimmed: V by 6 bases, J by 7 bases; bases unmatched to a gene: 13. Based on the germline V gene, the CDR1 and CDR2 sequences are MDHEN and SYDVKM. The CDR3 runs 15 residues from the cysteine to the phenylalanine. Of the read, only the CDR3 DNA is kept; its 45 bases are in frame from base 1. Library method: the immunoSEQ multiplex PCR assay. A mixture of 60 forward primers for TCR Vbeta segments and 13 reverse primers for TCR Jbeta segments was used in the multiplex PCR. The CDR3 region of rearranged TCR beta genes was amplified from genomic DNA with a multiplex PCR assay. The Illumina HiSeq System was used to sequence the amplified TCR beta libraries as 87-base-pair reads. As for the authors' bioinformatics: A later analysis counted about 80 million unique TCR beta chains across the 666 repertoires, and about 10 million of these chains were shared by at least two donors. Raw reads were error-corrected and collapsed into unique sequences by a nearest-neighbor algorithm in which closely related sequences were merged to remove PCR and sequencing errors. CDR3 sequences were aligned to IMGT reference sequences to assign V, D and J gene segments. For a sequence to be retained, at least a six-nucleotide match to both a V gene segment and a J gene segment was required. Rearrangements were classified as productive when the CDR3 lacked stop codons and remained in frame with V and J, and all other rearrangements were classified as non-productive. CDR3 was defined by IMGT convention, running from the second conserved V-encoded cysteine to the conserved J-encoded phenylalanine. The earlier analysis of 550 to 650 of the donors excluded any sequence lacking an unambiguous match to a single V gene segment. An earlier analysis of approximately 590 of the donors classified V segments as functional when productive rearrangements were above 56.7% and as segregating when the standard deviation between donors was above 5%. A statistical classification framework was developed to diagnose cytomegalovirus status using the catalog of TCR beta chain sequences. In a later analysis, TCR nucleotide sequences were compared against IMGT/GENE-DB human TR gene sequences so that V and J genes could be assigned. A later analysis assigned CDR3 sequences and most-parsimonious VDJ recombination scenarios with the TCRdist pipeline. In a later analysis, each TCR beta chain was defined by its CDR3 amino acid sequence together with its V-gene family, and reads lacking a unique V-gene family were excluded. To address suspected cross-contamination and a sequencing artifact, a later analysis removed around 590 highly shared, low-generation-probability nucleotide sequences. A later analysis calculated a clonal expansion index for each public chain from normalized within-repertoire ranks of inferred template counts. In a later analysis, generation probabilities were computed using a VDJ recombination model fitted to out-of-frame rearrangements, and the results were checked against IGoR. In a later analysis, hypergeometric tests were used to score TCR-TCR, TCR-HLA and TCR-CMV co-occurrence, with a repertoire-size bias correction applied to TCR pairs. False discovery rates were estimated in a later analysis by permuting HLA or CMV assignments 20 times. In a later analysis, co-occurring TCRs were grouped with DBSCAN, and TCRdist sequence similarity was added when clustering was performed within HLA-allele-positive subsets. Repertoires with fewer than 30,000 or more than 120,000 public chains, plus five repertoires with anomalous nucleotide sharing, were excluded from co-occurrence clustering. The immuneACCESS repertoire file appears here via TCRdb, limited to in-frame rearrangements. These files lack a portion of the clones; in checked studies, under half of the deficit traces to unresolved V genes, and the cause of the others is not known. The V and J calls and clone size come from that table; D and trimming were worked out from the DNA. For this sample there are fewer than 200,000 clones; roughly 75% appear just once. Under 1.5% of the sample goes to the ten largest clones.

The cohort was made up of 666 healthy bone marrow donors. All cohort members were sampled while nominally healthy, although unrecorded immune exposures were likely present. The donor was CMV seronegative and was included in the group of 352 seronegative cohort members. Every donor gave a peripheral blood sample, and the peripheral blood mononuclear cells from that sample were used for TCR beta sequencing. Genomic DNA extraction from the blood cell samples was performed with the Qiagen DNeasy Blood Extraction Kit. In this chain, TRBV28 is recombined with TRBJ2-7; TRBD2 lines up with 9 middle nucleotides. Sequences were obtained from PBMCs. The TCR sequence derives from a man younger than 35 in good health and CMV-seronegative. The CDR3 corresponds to CASSLPPSGKGEQYF. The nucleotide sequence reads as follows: TGTGCCAGCAGCCTCCCCCCTAGCGGGAAGGGAGAGCAGTACTTC.